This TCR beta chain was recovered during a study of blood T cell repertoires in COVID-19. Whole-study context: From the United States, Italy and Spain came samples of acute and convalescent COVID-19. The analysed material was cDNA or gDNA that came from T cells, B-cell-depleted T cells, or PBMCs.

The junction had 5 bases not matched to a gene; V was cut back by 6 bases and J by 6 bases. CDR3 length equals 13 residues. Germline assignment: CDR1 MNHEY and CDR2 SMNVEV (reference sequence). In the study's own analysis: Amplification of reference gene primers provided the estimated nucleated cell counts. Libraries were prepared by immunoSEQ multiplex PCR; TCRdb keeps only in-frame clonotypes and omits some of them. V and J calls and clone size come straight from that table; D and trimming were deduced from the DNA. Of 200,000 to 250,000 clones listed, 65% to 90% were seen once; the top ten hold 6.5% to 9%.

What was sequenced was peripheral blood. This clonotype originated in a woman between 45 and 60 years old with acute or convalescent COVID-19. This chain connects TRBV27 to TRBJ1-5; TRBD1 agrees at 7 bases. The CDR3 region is CASRDREAQPQHF. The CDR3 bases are TGTGCCAGCAGAGACAGGGAGGCTCAGCCCCAGCATTTT.